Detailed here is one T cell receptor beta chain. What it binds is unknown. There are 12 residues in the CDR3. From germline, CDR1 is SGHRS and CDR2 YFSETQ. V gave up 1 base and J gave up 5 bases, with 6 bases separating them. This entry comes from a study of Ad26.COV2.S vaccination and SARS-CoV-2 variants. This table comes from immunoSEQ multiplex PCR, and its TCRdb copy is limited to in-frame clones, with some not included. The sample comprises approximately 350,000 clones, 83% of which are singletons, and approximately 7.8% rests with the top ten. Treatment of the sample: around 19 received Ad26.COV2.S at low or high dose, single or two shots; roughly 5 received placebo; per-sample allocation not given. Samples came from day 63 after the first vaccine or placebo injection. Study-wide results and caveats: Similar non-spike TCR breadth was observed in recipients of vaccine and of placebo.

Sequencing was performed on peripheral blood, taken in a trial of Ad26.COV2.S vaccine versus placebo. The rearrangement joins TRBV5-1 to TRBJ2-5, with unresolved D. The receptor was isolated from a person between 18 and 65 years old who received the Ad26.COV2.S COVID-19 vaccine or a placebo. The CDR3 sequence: CASSLPGETQYF. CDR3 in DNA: TGCGCCAGCAGCTTGCCCGGGGAGACCCAGTACTTC.